This T cell receptor (beta chain) comes out of a study of T cell responses to AZD1222 COVID-19 vaccine. At the level of the study: Researchers grouped second doses given at about 4 or about 12 weeks into one pool. Study-level results: Regions 160-218 and 743-854 held dominance among vaccine-associated CD4 TCRs, which spanned spike. Within unmutated variant regions lay the reported targets of nearly half of spike-specific TCRs. Possibly, clonal diversity was underestimated; donors were largely white British and included more females.

The table came from immunoSEQ multiplex PCR; TCRdb's copy has only in-frame clones and leaves some out. The repertoire holds 100,000 to 150,000 clones, about 90% seen once, with roughly a tenth in the top ten. In the case of this clone: Its cognate antigen is unknown.

V gave up 0 bases and J gave up 2 bases, with 3 bases separating them. This CDR3 is 14 amino acids long. The germline V gene encodes CDR1 SGHRS and CDR2 YFSETQ. The V call is TRBV5-1, the J call TRBJ2-6; D gene unclear. Specimen: peripheral blood, collected on day 0 of AZD1222 vaccination. The TCR sequence derives from an adult in good health. CDR3 in amino acids: CASSLVPGANVLTF. DNA for the CDR3: TGCGCCAGCAGCTTGGTACCTGGGGCCAACGTCCTGACTTTC. Variable domain in full (rest from reference TRBV5-1 and TRBJ2-6): KAGVTQTPRYLIKTRGQQVTLSCSPISGHRSVSWYQQTPGQGLQFLFEYFSETQRNKGNFPGRFSGRQFSNSRSEMNVSTLELGDSALYLCASSLVPGANVLTFGAGSRLTVL.